This entry concerns a single T cell receptor (beta chain). The antigen remains undetermined. The data are from a study of cytomegalovirus exposure and HLA in healthy donors. Regarding the study as a whole: An analysis that was carried out later associated 15,000 to 20,000 TCR beta sequences with HLA alleles at 0.05 false discovery rate. Earlier results showed most TCR beta V segments being productive about 87% or about 30% of the time. Many donors shared some public TCRs, even though most TCR sequences were rare.

60 Vbeta and 13 Jbeta primers were used in PCR. Only in-frame clones appear in the TCRdb table, and some are missing; sequencing was by immunoSEQ multiplex PCR. The sample has some 170,000 clones, over 75% seen once. Per the germline V gene, CDR1 is WNHNN and CDR2 is SYGVQD (reference sequence). The CDR3 covers 14 residues. The V and J ends lost 9 bases and 7 bases respectively, with 19 bases between them. This clonotype was obtained from a man aged 35-49 years in good health and CMV-seronegative. Sequencing was carried out using PBMCs. The chain couples TRBV10-1 to TRBJ2-1; D perhaps matches TRBD2 (6 bases). The CDR3 sequence is CASSASDYGNEQFF. Written as DNA, the CDR3 is TGCGCCAGTTCGGCCTCGGACTATGGGAATGAGCAGTTCTTC.